This T cell receptor (beta chain) was sequenced for a study of T cells after yellow fever vaccination. This clonotype was counted ten times or more. The ends lost 5 bases at V and 5 bases at J; junction bases unmatched: 13. The length of the CDR3 is 16 residues. Germline lookup yields CDR1 SGHVS and CDR2 FQNEAQ. TCRdb re-called the 5' RACE reads with MiXCR, one entry per CDR3 protein. Of tens of thousands of distinct CDR3 sequences listed, 7% to 8.5% are singletons. The chain couples TRBV7-8 to TRBJ1-1; 8 bases align to TRBD1. The material sequenced was CD8+ T cells sorted from PBMCs, taken around 16 days after the first yellow fever vaccination. The clonotype comes from a man aged 18 to 30 who received the YFV17D yellow fever vaccine. The CDR3 spells CASSPNQGAPWTEAFF. CDR3 coding DNA: TGTGCCAGCAGCCCGAACCAGGGGGCGCCTTGGACTGAAGCTTTCTTT.